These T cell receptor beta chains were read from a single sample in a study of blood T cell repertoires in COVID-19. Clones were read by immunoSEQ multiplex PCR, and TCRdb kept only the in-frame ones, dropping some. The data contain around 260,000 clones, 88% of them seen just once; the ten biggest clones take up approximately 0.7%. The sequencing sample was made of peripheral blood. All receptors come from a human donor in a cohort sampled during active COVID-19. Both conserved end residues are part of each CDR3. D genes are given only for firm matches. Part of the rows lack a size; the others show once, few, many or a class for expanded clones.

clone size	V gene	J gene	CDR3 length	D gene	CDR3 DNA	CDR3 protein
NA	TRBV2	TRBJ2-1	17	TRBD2	TGTGCCAGCAGCCAATGGGTACGCACTAGCGGGGAACATGAGCAGTTCTTC	CASSQWVRTSGEHEQFF
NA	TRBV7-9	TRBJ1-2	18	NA	TGTGCCAGCAGCTTAGTTACCTCCTACCGGGGAGCTAACTATGGCTACACCTTC	CASSLVTSYRGANYGYTF
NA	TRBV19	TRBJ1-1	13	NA	TGTGCCAGTAGTATACTTCTCAACACTGAAGCTTTCTTT	CASSILLNTEAFF
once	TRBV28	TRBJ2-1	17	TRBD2	TGTGCCAGCAGTTTTCAGCTAGCGGGATGGTCCTACAATGAGCAGTTCTTC	CASSFQLAGWSYNEQFF
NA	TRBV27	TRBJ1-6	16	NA	TGTGCCAGCAGTCGATGGGGGCACGGTGATAATTCACCCCTCCACTTT	CASSRWGHGDNSPLHF
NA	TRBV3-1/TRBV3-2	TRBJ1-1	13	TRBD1	TGTGCCAGCAGCCCTACAGGGGCTCTAGAAGCTTTCTTT	CASSPTGALEAFF
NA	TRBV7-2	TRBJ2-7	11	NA	TGTGCCAGCAGCTCCGGGGGAGAGCAGTACTTC	CASSSGGEQYF
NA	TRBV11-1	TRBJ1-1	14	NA	TGTGCCAGCAGCTCCAGGTTTCAGGACACTGAAGCTTTCTTT	CASSSRFQDTEAFF
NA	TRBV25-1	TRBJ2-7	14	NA	TGTGCCAGCAGTAGAACAGCAACCTCCTACGAGCAGTACTTC	CASSRTATSYEQYF
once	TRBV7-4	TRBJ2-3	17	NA	TGTGCCAGCAGCTTATCCCCCGCGAGGAAACCGGCAGATACGCAGTATTTT	CASSLSPARKPADTQYF
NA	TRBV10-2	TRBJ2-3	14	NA	TGCGCCAGCAGTGCTGACAGCCTCACAGATACGCAGTATTTT	CASSADSLTDTQYF
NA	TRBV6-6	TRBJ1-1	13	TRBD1	TGTGCCAGCAGTCCGACAGGGGTGACTGAAGCTTTCTTT	CASSPTGVTEAFF
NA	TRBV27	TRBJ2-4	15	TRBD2	TGTGCCAGCAGTTTTTCTAGCGGGGGGGCGGGGGCTTGGTACTTC	CASSFSSGGAGAWYF
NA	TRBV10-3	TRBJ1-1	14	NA	TGTGCCATCAGTGGGGGCAGGGAAATCACTGAAGCTTTCTTT	CAISGGREITEAFF
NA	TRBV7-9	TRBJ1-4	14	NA	TGTGCCTCCCGGGGGGCAGTTAGAAATGAAAAACTGTTTTTT	CASRGAVRNEKLFF
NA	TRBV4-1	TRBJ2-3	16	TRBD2	TGCGCCAGCAGCCTTAAAGCGGGGGGACGCACAGATACGCAGTATTTT	CASSLKAGGRTDTQYF
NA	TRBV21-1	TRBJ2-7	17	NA	TGTGCCAGCAGCAAAGAAGGTTTGACGGACAGCTCCTACGAGCAGTACTTC	CASSKEGLTDSSYEQYF
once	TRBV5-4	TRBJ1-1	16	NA	TGTGCCAGCAGCCCCCCCCGCGGGGCCACCTACACTGAAGCTTTCTTT	CASSPPRGATYTEAFF
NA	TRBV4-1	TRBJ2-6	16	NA	TGCGCCAGCAGCCGCGCGGGACAGCGGAGTGCCAACGTCCTGACTTTC	CASSRAGQRSANVLTF
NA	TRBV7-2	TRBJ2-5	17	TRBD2	TGTGCCAGCACCCACGGAATAGCGGGGGAGTACCAAGAGACCCAGTACTTC	CASTHGIAGEYQETQYF
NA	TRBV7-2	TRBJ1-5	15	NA	TGTGCCAGCAGCTTAGGGGGCAGCAGCAATCAGCCCCAGCATTTT	CASSLGGSSNQPQHF
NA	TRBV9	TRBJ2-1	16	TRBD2	TGTGCCAGCAGCGTCCAGTCCGGACTAGCCCACAATGAGCAGTTCTTC	CASSVQSGLAHNEQFF
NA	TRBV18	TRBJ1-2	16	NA	TGTGCCAGCTCACGTTCCACAGGCCAAAGCTTCTATGGCTACACCTTC	CASSRSTGQSFYGYTF
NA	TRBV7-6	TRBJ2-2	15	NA	TGTGCCAGCAGCTTATTAGGAGTATACACCGGGGAGCTGTTTTTT	CASSLLGVYTGELFF
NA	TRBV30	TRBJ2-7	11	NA	TGTGCCTGGAGTGCTTCATTCGGGGAGTACTTC	CAWSASFGEYF
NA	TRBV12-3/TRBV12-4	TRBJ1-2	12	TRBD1	TGTGCCAGCAGCAGACAGGGTTATGGCTACACCTTC	CASSRQGYGYTF
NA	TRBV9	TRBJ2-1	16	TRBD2	TGTGCCAGCAGCACATGGACTAGCGATAGGTTTGGTGAGCAGTTCTTC	CASSTWTSDRFGEQFF
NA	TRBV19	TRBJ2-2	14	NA	TGTGCCAGTAGTTGGGACGGAGGGACCGGGGAGCTGTTTTTT	CASSWDGGTGELFF
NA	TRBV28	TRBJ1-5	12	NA	TGTGCCAGCAGGGGGCCTCATCAGCCCCAGCATTTT	CASRGPHQPQHF
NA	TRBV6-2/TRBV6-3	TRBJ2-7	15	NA	TGTGCCAGCAGTGCACCGGGACATCGGTCCTACGAGCAGTACTTC	CASSAPGHRSYEQYF
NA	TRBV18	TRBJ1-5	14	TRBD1	TGTGCCAGCTCCCAGGGGGGTCGGGATCAGCCCCAGCATTTT	CASSQGGRDQPQHF
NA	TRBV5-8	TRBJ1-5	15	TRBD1	TGTGCCAGCAGCTCCGGGACAGGGCGCAATCAGCCCCAGCATTTT	CASSSGTGRNQPQHF
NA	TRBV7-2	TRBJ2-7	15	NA	TGTGCCAGCAGCTTCGGAGGTCCCTTTACTGGCGAGCAGTACTTC	CASSFGGPFTGEQYF
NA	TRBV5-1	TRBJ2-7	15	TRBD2	TGCGCCAGCAGCGGACTAGCGGGAGACGTGTACGAGCAGTACTTC	CASSGLAGDVYEQYF
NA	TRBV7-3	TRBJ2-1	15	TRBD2	TGTGCCAGCAGCTCCCCGACTAGCGGGAGTAATGAGCAGTTCTTC	CASSSPTSGSNEQFF
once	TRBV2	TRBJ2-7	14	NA	TGTGCCGGGAGGAAGGGTGTTACCTACTACGAGCAGTACTTC	CAGRKGVTYYEQYF
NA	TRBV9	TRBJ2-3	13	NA	TGTGCCAGCAACCCGACAGGCACAGATACGCAGTATTTT	CASNPTGTDTQYF
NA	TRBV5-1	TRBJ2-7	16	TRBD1	TGCGCCAGCAGCTTTGACGATACGGGACAGGGACAGAAGGTCAAATTC	CASSFDDTGQGQKVKF
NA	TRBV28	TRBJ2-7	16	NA	TGTGCCAGCAGCCCACGTGCGGGCCAAGGGAGCTACGAGCAGTACTTC	CASSPRAGQGSYEQYF
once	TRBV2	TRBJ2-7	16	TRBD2	TGTGCCAGCAGTCCCCTGACTAGCGGGAGTTTACGCGAGCAGTACTTC	CASSPLTSGSLREQYF
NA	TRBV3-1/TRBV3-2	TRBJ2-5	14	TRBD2	TGTGCCAGCAGCCAGTGGACTAGGGAAGAGACCCAGTACTTC	CASSQWTREETQYF
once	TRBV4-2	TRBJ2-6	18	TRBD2	TGTGCCAGCAGCCTAGGACTAGCGGGGTCCTCTGGGGCCAACGTCCTGACTTTC	CASSLGLAGSSGANVLTF
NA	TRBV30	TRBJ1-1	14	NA	TGTGCCTGGAGTGGCCCCACTCGGGGGACTGAAGCTTTCTTT	CAWSGPTRGTEAFF
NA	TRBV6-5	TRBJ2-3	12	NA	TGTGCCAGCGCTAGGAACACAGATACGCAGTATTTT	CASARNTDTQYF
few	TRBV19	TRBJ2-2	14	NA	TGTGCCAGTAGTCACGGGAGGAACACCGGGGAGCTGTTTTTT	CASSHGRNTGELFF
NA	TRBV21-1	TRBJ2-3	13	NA	TGTGCCAGCGGCGGCGGGGGGCGGGATACGCAGTATTTT	CASGGGGRDTQYF
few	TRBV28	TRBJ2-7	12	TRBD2	TGTGCCAGCAGGGCGGGAGCACCGAGTAAATACTTC	CASRAGAPSKYF
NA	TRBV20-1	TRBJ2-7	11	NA	TGCAGTGCTAGTAGGGGAACCCAGCAGTACTTC	CSASRGTQQYF